This T cell receptor (beta chain) derives from a study of cytomegalovirus exposure and HLA in healthy donors. Broader study findings: The study labeled 170 or so TCR beta chains cytomegalovirus-associated. In vitro testing confirmed a few CMV-associated chains as specific for CMV antigens. The classifier was said to identify cytomegalovirus status with high specificity and sensitivity. The dataset shows that most TCR sequences were rare, while some public TCRs occurred in many donors.

Remarks on this clone: Its antigen remains unidentified.

Measured with immunoSEQ multiplex PCR; TCRdb has only the in-frame clones, and not every one. The sample gives 250,000 to 350,000 clones, approximately 90% of which show up once; approximately 1.1% is in the top ten. This CDR3 is built from 15 residues. V lost 3 bases and J lost 6, with 14 bases in between. Looked up from germline, CDR1 is SGHVS and CDR2 is FQNEAQ. The clonotype originates from a woman in her 30s in good health and CMV-seropositive. Sequencing input: PBMCs. This chain joins TRBV7-8 and TRBJ2-2, with D perhaps assigned TRBD1 or TRBD2 (6 bases each). The CDR3 region has the DNA TGTGCCAGCAGCTTGAGGGGGGCGGCGGCCGGGGAGCTGTTTTTT. Protein sequence: CASSLRGAAAGELFF.